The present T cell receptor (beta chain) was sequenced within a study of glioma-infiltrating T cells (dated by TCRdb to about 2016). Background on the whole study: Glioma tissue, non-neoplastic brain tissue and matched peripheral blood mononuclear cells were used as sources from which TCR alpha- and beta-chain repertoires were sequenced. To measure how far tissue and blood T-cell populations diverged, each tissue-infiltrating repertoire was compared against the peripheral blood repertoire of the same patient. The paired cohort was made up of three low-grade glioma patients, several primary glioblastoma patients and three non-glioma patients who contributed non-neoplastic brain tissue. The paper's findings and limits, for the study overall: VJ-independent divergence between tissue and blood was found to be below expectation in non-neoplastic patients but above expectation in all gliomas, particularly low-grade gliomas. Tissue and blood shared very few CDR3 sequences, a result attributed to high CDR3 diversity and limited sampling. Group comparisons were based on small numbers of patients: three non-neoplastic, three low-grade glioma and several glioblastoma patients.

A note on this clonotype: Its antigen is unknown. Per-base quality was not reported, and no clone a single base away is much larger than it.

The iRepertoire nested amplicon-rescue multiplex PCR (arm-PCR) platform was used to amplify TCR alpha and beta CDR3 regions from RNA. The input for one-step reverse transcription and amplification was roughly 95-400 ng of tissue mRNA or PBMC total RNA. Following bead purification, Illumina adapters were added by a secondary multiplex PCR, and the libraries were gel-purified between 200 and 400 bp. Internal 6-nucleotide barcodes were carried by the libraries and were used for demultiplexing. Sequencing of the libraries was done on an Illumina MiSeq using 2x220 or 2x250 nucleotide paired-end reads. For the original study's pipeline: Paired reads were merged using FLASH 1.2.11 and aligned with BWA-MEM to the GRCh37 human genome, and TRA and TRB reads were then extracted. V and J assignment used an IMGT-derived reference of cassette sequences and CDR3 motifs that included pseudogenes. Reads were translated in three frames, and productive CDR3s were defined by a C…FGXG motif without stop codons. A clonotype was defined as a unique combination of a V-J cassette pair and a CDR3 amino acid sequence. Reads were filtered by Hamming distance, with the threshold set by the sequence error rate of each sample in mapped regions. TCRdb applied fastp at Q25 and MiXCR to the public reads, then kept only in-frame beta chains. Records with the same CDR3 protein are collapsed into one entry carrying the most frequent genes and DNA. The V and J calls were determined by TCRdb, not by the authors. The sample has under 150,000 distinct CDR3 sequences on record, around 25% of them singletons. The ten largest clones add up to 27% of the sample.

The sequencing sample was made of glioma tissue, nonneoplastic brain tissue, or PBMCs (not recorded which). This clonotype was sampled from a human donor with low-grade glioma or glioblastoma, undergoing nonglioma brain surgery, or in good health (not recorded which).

The CDR3 loop reads CASSPLAGPSTDTQYF. Here is the DNA: TGCGCCAGCAGCCCGTTAGCGGGGCCCAGCACAGATACGCAGTATTTT. The rearrangement joined TRBV4-1 to TRBJ2-3, and TRBD2 matches 8 of the central bases. V is pruned by 4 bases and J by 0 bases, leaving 6 bases of the junction without a gene match. From a lookup of the germline V gene, CDR1 and CDR2 are MGHRA and YSYEKL. Including the terminal cysteine and phenylalanine, the CDR3 comprises 16 residues. The sequence is cut down to CDR3 DNA, 48 bases in frame from base 1.